This entry features one T cell receptor (beta chain) sequence. Assay: immunoSEQ multiplex PCR; the TCRdb copy retains only in-frame clones and omits some. The table lists over 12,000 clones, approximately 86% of them singletons. The germline gives CDR1 MNHEY, CDR2 SMNVEV (reference sequence). This CDR3 comprises 15 residues. V was cut by 6 bases and J by 3 bases, with 15 bases left in between. This specimen belongs to a study of T cell changes during pregnancy in multiple sclerosis. The chain uses TRBV27 and TRBJ2-4, with a tentative D call TRBD1 (7 bases). The receptor comes from a female donor with multiple sclerosis, enrolled in a pregnancy study. The material sequenced was CD8+ T cells from peripheral blood mononuclear cells, taken in the first trimester of pregnancy. This CDR3 is CASSLRGVGKNIQYF. The CDR3 DNA reads as TGTGCCAGCAGCCTCAGGGGGGTGGGCAAAAACATTCAGTACTTC.